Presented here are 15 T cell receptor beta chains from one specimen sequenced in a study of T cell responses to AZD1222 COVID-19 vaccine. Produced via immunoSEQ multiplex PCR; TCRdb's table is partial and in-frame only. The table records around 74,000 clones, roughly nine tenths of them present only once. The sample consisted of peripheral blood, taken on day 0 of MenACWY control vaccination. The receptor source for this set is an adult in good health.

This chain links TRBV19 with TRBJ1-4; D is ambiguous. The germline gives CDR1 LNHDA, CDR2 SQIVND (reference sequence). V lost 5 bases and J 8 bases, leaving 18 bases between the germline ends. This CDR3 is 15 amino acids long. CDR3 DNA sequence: TGTGCCAGTAGTCGACCCGACGCGGGGTACGAAAAACTGTTTTTT. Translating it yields CASSRPDAGYEKLFF.

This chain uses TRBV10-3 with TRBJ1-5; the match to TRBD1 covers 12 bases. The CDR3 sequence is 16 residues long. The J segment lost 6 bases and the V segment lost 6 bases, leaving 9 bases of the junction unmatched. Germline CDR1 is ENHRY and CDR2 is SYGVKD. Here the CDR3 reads CAISPGGTGGTQPQHF. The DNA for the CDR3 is TGTGCCATCAGCCCGGGGGGGACAGGGGGCACTCAGCCCCAGCATTTT.

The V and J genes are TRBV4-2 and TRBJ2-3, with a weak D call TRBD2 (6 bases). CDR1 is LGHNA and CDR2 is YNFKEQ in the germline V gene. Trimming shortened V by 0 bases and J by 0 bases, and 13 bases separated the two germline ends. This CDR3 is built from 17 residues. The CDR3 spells CASSQEGRTISTDTQYF. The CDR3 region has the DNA TGTGCCAGCAGCCAAGAAGGGAGGACTATTAGCACAGATACGCAGTATTTT.

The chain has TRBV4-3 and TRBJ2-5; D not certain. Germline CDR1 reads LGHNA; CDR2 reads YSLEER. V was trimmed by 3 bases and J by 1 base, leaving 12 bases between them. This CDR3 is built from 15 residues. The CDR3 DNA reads TGCGCCAGCAGCCACCCTTTCCGGACCCAAGAGACCCAGTACTTC. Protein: CASSHPFRTQETQYF.

CDR3 in DNA: TGTGCCAGCAGCTCCCAGAGCTCGGGCGAGCAGTACTTC. The encoded protein is CASSSQSSGEQYF. This rearrangement joins TRBV7-6 to TRBJ2-7; D is unresolved. Germline V CDR1 and CDR2: SGHVS, FNYEAQ. The V end lost 4 bases, the J end lost 6 bases, and 13 bases lay between the germline ends. CDR3 length: 13 amino acids.

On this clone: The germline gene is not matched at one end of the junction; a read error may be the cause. In DNA, the CDR3 is TGTGCCAGTACCACCCCGGGACAGGGTGTGGGACGAGCGCCCTTTTTT. Protein sequence: CASTTPGQGVGRAPFF. This chain joins TRBV19 and TRBJ1-5, with 9 nucleotides matching TRBD1. Germline values: CDR1 LNHDA, CDR2 SQIVND (reference sequence). The CDR3 has 16 amino acids.

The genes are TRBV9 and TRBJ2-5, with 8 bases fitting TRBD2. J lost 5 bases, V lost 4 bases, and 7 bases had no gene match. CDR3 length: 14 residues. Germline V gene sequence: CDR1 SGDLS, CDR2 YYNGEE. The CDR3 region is CASSSSGGQETQYF. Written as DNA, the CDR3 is TGTGCCAGCAGCTCAAGCGGGGGTCAGGAGACCCAGTACTTC. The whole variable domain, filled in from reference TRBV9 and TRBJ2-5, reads DSGVTQTPKHLITATGQRVTLRCSPRSGDLSVYWYQQSLDQGLQFLIQYYNGEERAKGNILERFSAQQFPDLHSELNLSSLELGDSALYFCASSSSGGQETQYFGPGTRLLVL.

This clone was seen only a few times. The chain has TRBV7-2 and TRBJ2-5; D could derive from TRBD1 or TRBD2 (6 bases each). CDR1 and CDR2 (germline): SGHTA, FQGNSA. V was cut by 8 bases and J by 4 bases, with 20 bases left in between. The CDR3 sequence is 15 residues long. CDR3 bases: TGTGCCAGCGCACCCACGTACGGGGGCCGAGAGACCCAGTACTTC. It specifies CASAPTYGGRETQYF.

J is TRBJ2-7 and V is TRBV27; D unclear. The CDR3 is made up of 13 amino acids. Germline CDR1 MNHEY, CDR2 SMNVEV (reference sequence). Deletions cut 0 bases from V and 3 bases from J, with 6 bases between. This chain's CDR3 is CASSLSGSYEQYF. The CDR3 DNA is TGTGCCAGCAGTTTATCGGGCAGCTACGAGCAGTACTTC.

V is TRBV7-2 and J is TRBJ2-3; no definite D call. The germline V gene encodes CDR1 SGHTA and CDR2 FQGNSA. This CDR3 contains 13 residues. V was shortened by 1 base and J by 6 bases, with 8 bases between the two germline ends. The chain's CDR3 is CASSLDRPDTQYF. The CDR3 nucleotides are TGTGCCAGCAGCTTAGATAGACCGGATACGCAGTATTTT.

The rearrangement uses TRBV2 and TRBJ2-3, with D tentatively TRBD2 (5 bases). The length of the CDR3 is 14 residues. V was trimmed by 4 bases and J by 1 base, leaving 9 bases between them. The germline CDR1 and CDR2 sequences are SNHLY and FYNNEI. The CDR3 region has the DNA TGTGCCAGCAGTGTTTACGGGGGCACAGATACGCAGTATTTT. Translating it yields CASSVYGGTDTQYF.

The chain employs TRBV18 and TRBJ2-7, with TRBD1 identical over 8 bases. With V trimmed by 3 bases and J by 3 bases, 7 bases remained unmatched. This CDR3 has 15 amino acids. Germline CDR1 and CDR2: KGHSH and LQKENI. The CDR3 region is CASSPGTGGVYEQYF. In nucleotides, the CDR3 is TGTGCCAGCTCACCGGGGACAGGTGGGGTCTACGAGCAGTACTTC.

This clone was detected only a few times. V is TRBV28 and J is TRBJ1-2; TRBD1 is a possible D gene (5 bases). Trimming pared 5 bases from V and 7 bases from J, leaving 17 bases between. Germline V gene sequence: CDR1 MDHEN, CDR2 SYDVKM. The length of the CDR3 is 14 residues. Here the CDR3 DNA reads TGTGCCAGCAGTGGGCTTGTGGGGGGTTTTGGCTACACCTTC. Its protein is CASSGLVGGFGYTF.

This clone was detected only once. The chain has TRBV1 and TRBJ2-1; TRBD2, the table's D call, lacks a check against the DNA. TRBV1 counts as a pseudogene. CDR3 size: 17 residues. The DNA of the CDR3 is TGCACCAGCAGTCGAAGCGACGGGGTTGGCGCCTACAATGAGCAGTTCTTC. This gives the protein CTSSRSDGVGAYNEQFF.

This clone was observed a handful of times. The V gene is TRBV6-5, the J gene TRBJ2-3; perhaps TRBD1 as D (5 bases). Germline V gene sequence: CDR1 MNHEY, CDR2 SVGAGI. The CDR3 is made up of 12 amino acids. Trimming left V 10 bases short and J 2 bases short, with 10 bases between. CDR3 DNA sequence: TGTGCCATCCAGGACATCACAGATACGCAGTATTTT. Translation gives CAIQDITDTQYF.